This T cell receptor beta chain emerged from a study of T cell responses to AZD1222 COVID-19 vaccine. Study conclusions and caveats: The CD4 TCRs associated with vaccination extended across spike and predominated at 160-218 and 743-854.

Germline V gives CDR1 LNHDA, CDR2 SQIVND (reference sequence). The CDR3 has 14 amino acids. Trimming took off 2 bases at V and 2 bases at J, with 9 bases between the two ends. About this clone itself: The antigen is not known.

This table comes from immunoSEQ multiplex PCR, and its TCRdb copy is limited to in-frame clones, with some not included. Of roughly 100,000 clones in the sample, more than 75% are singletons; the top ten hold more than 15%. This clonotype was sampled from an adult in good health. V usage is TRBV19 and J usage is TRBJ1-2; D is unresolved. The sample was peripheral blood, taken on day 0 of AZD1222 vaccination. CDR3 coding DNA: TGTGCCAGTAGTATATCGGGATTGAACTATGGCTACACCTTC. Translated, it gives CASSISGLNYGYTF.